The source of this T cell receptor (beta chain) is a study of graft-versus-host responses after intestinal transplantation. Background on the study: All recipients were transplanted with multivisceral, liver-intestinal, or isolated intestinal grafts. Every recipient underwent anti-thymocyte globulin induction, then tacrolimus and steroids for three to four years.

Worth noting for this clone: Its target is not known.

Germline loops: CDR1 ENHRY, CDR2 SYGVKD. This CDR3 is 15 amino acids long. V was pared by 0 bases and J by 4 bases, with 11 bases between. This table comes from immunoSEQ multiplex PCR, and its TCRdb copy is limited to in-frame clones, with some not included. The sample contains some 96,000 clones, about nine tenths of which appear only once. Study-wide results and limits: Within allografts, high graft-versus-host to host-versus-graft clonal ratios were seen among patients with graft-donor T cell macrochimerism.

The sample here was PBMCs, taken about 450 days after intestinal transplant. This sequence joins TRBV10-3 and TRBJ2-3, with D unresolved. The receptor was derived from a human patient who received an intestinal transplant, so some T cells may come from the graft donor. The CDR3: CAISESAARADTQYF. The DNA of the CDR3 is TGTGCCATCAGTGAGTCCGCTGCTAGGGCAGATACGCAGTATTTT.